These 30 T cell receptor beta chains originate from one sample sequenced in a study of T cells in Graves' hyperthyroidism and ophthalmopathy. Using RNA transcripts as the source, TCR beta CDR3 regions were amplified. HTBI primers were the set used in a first-round RT-PCR of the TCR CDR3. From the multiplex PCR reads, TCRdb called clonotypes with MiXCR, one entry per CDR3 protein. The sample contains about 560,000 distinct CDR3 sequences, around 15% of which appear only once. The source material was blood. The receptors shown here come from a woman younger than 30 with Graves' hyperthyroidism.

This chain links TRBV7-2 with TRBJ2-1, with 9 bases lining up with TRBD1. The V gene's germline CDR1 is SGHTA and CDR2 FQGNSA. J lost 0 bases, V lost 3 bases, and 6 bases had no gene match. The CDR3 extends over 17 amino acids. The CDR3 region is CASSFLAGQGSYNEQFF. CDR3 DNA: TGTGCCAGCAGCTTCCTCGCGGGACAGGGCTCCTACAATGAGCAGTTCTTC.

This clonotype was detected many times. The CDR3 coding sequence is TGTGCCAGCAGTTTTTTATCCGCGGTTGGTCAGCCCCAGCATTTT. Residues: CASSFLSAVGQPQHF. This chain joins TRBV12-3 or TRBV12-4 and TRBJ1-5; D unclear. V was cut by 3 bases and J by 6 bases, with 15 bases left in between. The CDR3 contains 15 residues.

This clonotype has just a few counts. This chain uses TRBV27 with TRBJ2-2; maybe TRBD2 (5 bases). Germline lookup yields CDR1 MNHEY and CDR2 SMNVEV (reference sequence). The CDR3 is 15 residues long. V was cut by 6 bases and J by 3 bases, with 14 bases left in between. CDR3 sequence: CASRWASSDTGELFF. CDR3 in DNA: TGTGCCAGCAGATGGGCTAGCTCCGACACCGGGGAGCTGTTTTTT.

This clonotype has a count of ten or more. The chain uses TRBV5-1 and TRBJ2-2; tentative D call: TRBD1 (6 bases). Germline CDR1 is SGHRS and CDR2 is YFSETQ. The CDR3 has 15 amino acids. The V and J ends lost 4 bases and 0 bases respectively, with 10 bases between them. The DNA of the CDR3 is TGCGCCAGCAGCATAGGACAGACGAACACCGGGGAGCTGTTTTTT. Translating gives CASSIGQTNTGELFF.

V is TRBV4-2 and J is TRBJ1-3; the match to TRBD1 covers 9 bases. Germline V gene lookup returns CDR1 LGHNA and CDR2 YNFKEQ. The CDR3 is made up of 18 amino acids. V lost 4 bases and J lost 1; bases outside the gene matches: 11. The CDR3 coding sequence is TGTGCCAGCAGCCGCATCCTCCCGGGACAGGGTTCTGGAAACACCATATATTTT. Protein product: CASSRILPGQGSGNTIYF.

This clonotype was seen more than once but under ten times. J is TRBJ1-4 and V is TRBV3-1; D might be TRBD1 (5 bases). The V end lost 0 bases, the J end lost 6 bases, and 8 bases lay between the germline ends. The CDR3 contains 14 residues. Germline CDR1 LGHDT, CDR2 YNNKEL (reference sequence). CDR3 coding DNA: TGTGCCAGCAGCCAAGAGGGGCCCTATGAAAAACTGTTTTTT. This translates into CASSQEGPYEKLFF.

The gene calls are TRBV6-1 and TRBJ2-7, with D perhaps being TRBD1 or TRBD2 (5 bases each). Trimming stripped 6 bases from V and 2 bases from J, with 14 bases between. This CDR3 has 14 residues. The germline CDR1 and CDR2 sequences are MNHNS and SASEGT. The CDR3 is CASRTRGTAYEQYF. CDR3 nucleotide sequence: TGTGCCAGCAGAACCCGGGGCACCGCCTACGAGCAGTACTTC.

The V gene is TRBV24-1, the J gene TRBJ2-7; D perhaps matches TRBD2 (5 bases). CDR1 is KGHDR and CDR2 is SFDVKD in the germline V gene. The CDR3 contains 14 residues. V shed 1 base and J shed 6 bases, with 12 bases lying between them. As DNA, the CDR3 is TGTGCCACCAGTGATTTATATGAGGGCTCCGAGCAGTACTTC. Its translation is CATSDLYEGSEQYF.

This clonotype was seen ten or more times. V gene TRBV7-8 combines with J gene TRBJ2-7, with TRBD1 as a possible D gene (5 bases). V was cut by 2 bases and J by 5 bases, with 13 bases left in between. CDR1 SGHVS and CDR2 FQNEAQ come from the germline V gene. The CDR3 consists of 14 residues. CDR3 loop: CASSLTGARNEQYF. The CDR3 nucleotides are TGTGCCAGCAGCTTAACTGGGGCGAGAAACGAGCAGTACTTC.

This clonotype was counted only a few times. The CDR3 DNA sequence: TGTGCCAGCAGCCAAGGACAGCTACTTCCGGCCCAGCATTTT. It translates to CASSQGQLLPAQHF. The chain uses TRBV3-1 and TRBJ1-5; D might be TRBD1 (5 bases). V was trimmed by 1 base and J by 11 bases, leaving 15 bases between them. The germline gives CDR1 LGHDT, CDR2 YNNKEL (reference sequence). This CDR3 has 14 amino acids.

The sample holds a few counts of this clonotype. The chain joins TRBV7-8 to TRBJ1-5, with 9 bases fitting TRBD1. Germline V gene data show CDR1 as SGHVS and CDR2 as FQNEAQ. J was trimmed by 7 bases and V by 1 base; bases with no gene match: 5. There are 15 residues in the CDR3. As DNA, the CDR3 is TGTGCCAGCAGCTTAGGGGACAGGGTTGGCCAGCCCCAGCATTTT. This sequence encodes CASSLGDRVGQPQHF.

J is TRBJ2-7 and V is TRBV20-1, with D hard to call. The V and J ends lost 6 bases and 0 bases respectively, with 21 bases between them. This CDR3 region has 16 residues. CDR1 is DFQATT, CDR2 SNEGSKA, per germline (reference sequence). This CDR3 is CSASPTLDRSSYEQYF. The CDR3 DNA follows: TGCAGTGCAAGCCCTACCCTCGACCGGAGCTCCTACGAGCAGTACTTC.

The chain links TRBV2 to TRBJ2-3; D may be TRBD1 or TRBD2 (5 bases each). CDR3 size: 15 residues. The V end lost 2 bases, the J end lost 3 bases, and 12 bases lay between the germline ends. Germline lookup yields CDR1 SNHLY and CDR2 FYNNEI. The CDR3 spells CASSEMGVGTDTQYF. CDR3 in DNA: TGTGCCAGCAGTGAAATGGGGGTGGGTACAGATACGCAGTATTTT.

This clonotype was recorded many times. The chain couples TRBV5-1 to TRBJ1-1; 7 bases match TRBD1. Germline CDR1 and CDR2: SGHRS and YFSETQ. This CDR3 is built from 16 residues. J gave up 4 bases and V 1 base, and 10 bases lay outside the gene matches. As DNA, the CDR3 is TGCGCCAGCAGCTTGCGACAGGGCCCTAGGGGCACTGAAGCTTTCTTT. Translation: CASSLRQGPRGTEAFF.

This clonotype came up a few times. The chain has TRBV6-1 and TRBJ1-2; tentative D call: TRBD1 (5 bases). Germline CDR1 MNHNS, CDR2 SASEGT. V was pared by 4 bases and J by 4 bases, with 13 bases between. This CDR3 comprises 14 residues. The CDR3 bases are TGTGCCAGCAGTGGGGACGGTACGGGCTATGGCTACACCTTC. It yields the protein CASSGDGTGYGYTF.

The chain is built from TRBV4-1 and TRBJ1-2, with 7 bases that match TRBD1. With V trimmed by 8 bases and J by 1 base, 13 bases remained unmatched. Germline V lookup: CDR1 MGHRA, CDR2 YSYEKL. CDR3 length equals 16 residues. CDR3 in DNA: TGCGCCAGCGGAGACAGGGCCTTCTCCGGTAACTATGGCTACACCTTC. Its protein is CASGDRAFSGNYGYTF.

The chain's CDR3 is CALEEEQYF. CDR3 bases: TGTGCCCTCGAGGAGGAGCAGTACTTC. The chain couples TRBV7-8 to TRBJ2-7; D is ambiguous. The CDR3 is 9 amino acids. The V and J ends lost 11 bases and 7 bases respectively, with 9 bases between them. Germline assignment: CDR1 SGHVS and CDR2 FQNEAQ.

The chain employs TRBV7-2 and TRBJ2-7, with D perhaps being TRBD1 or TRBD2 (6 bases each). Germline CDR1 is SGHTA and CDR2 is FQGNSA. With 1 base removed from V and 0 bases from J, the gap between germline ends came to 13 bases. The CDR3 runs 16 residues. The CDR3 nucleotides are TGTGCCAGCAGCTTAGATAATGGGGGGCTCTCCTACGAGCAGTACTTC. As protein: CASSLDNGGLSYEQYF.

This clonotype occurred a few times. The J gene is TRBJ2-1, the V gene TRBV2; 10 bases line up with TRBD1. The V and J ends lost 5 bases and 5 bases, in that order; junction bases with no gene match: 9. Germline-derived CDR1 and CDR2 are SNHLY and FYNNEI. The CDR3 has 16 amino acids. The CDR3 sequence: CASSQRDRGFDNEQFF. CDR3 DNA: TGTGCCAGCAGTCAACGGGACAGGGGTTTCGACAATGAGCAGTTCTTC.

This clonotype was counted many times. The chain employs TRBV28 and TRBJ1-4; the D is unclear. Trimming took off 2 bases at V and 0 bases at J, with 10 bases between the two ends. The germline V gene encodes CDR1 MDHEN and CDR2 SYDVKM. This CDR3 has 16 amino acids. CDR3 loop: CASSLEPSATNEKLFF. In DNA form, the CDR3 reads TGTGCCAGCAGTTTAGAGCCGTCTGCAACTAATGAAAAACTGTTTTTT. The full variable domain, with the rest looked up from reference TRBV28 and TRBJ1-4, is DVKVTQSSRYLVKRTGEKVFLECVQDMDHENMFWYRQDPGLGLRLIYFSYDVKMKEKGDIPEGYSVSREKKERFSLILESASTNQTSMYLCASSLEPSATNEKLFFGSGTQLSVL.

This clonotype has just a few counts. V is TRBV2 and J is TRBJ1-1; weak D call: TRBD1 (5 bases). This CDR3 has 15 residues. Trimming took 2 bases from V and 5 from J, leaving 15 bases between them. Germline CDR1 reads SNHLY; CDR2 reads FYNNEI. The CDR3 sequence: CASSEIGTPFTEAFF. The CDR3 DNA follows: TGTGCCAGCAGTGAAATCGGGACGCCGTTTACTGAAGCTTTCTTT.

The V call is TRBV7-9, the J call TRBJ2-7, with D possibly being TRBD1 (8 bases). Between the trimmed V and J ends, which lost 5 bases and 1 base, there was a span of 21 bases. Germline CDR1 and CDR2: SEHNR and FQNEAQ (reference sequence). The CDR3 consists of 17 residues. CDR3 sequence (DNA): TGTGCCAGCAGCCTACCCGGCACAGGGGGGGAGTCCTACGAGCAGTACTTC. Protein sequence: CASSLPGTGGESYEQYF. The full variable domain, with the rest looked up from reference TRBV7-9 and TRBJ2-7, is DTGVSQNPRHKITKRGQNVTFRCDPISEHNRLYWYRQTLGQGPEFLTYFQNEAQLEKSRLLSDRFSAERPKGSFSTLEIQRTEQGDSAMYLCASSLPGTGGESYEQYFGPGTRLTVT.

This chain joins TRBV24-1 and TRBJ2-1; 12 bases agree with TRBD2. The junction had 11 bases not matched to a gene; V was cut back by 0 bases and J by 0 bases. CDR3 length equals 21 residues. Germline CDR1 reads KGHDR; CDR2 reads SFDVKD. The CDR3 bases are TGTGCCACCAGTGATTTGAGGCTAGCGGGGGGGAAAACACACTCCTACAATGAGCAGTTCTTC. This encodes CATSDLRLAGGKTHSYNEQFF.

The table lists this clonotype with many counts. V is TRBV20-1 and J is TRBJ1-2; D is unclear. The CDR3 loop spans 12 amino acids. Trimming stripped 5 bases from V and 4 bases from J, with 11 bases between. From germline, CDR1 is DFQATT and CDR2 SNEGSKA (reference sequence). CDR3 sequence (DNA): TGCAGTGCTCCGTATCTGACCTATGGCTACACCTTC. It yields the protein CSAPYLTYGYTF.

The genes are TRBV28 and TRBJ2-2, with a weak D call TRBD2 (6 bases). The CDR3 totals 14 residues. Trimming took 4 bases from V and 5 from J, leaving 11 bases between them. CDR1 is MDHEN, CDR2 SYDVKM, per germline. DNA for the CDR3: TGTGCCAGCAGTTCTACGGGGAGGACCGGGGAGCTGTTTTTT. It yields the protein CASSSTGRTGELFF. The full variable domain, rest sourced from reference TRBV28 and TRBJ2-2, is DVKVTQSSRYLVKRTGEKVFLECVQDMDHENMFWYRQDPGLGLRLIYFSYDVKMKEKGDIPEGYSVSREKKERFSLILESASTNQTSMYLCASSSTGRTGELFFGEGSRLTVL.

CDR3 region: CASSLATGTNFYGYTF. The CDR3 nucleotides read TGTGCCAGCAGCTTAGCGACAGGAACAAATTTCTATGGCTACACCTTC. The chain is built from TRBV7-8 and TRBJ1-2, with D possibly being TRBD1 (6 bases). V lost 0 bases and J 4 bases, leaving 15 bases between the germline ends. There are 16 residues in the CDR3. Germline values: CDR1 SGHVS, CDR2 FQNEAQ.

This clonotype was seen many times. The CDR3, as DNA: TGCGCCAGCAGCTTTGATGGGGGCAACTATGGCTACACCTTC. Amino acids: CASSFDGGNYGYTF. The chain employs TRBV5-1 and TRBJ1-2; D possibly corresponds to TRBD1 (6 bases). The CDR3 runs 14 residues. Germline-derived CDR1 and CDR2 are SGHRS and YFSETQ. Trimming cost V 2 bases and J 2 bases, with 10 bases left between them.

This clonotype has a handful of counts. The genes are TRBV5-1 and TRBJ2-5; 7 nucleotides agree with TRBD1. J gave up 4 bases and V 4 bases, and 10 bases lay outside the gene matches. In germline, CDR1 is SGHRS, CDR2 YFSETQ. CDR3 size: 15 residues. This CDR3 reads CASSPSGGMGETQYF. In DNA form, the CDR3 reads TGCGCCAGCAGCCCATCAGGGGGTATGGGAGAGACCCAGTACTTC.

This clonotype appeared many times. The chain has TRBV20-1 and TRBJ2-7; perhaps TRBD2 as D (5 bases). Germline lookup yields CDR1 DFQATT and CDR2 SNEGSKA (reference sequence). This CDR3 has 17 residues. Deletions cut 0 bases from V and 5 bases from J, with 23 bases between. The CDR3 loop reads CSARDRLTGSVVHEQYF. DNA of the CDR3: TGCAGTGCTAGAGATCGGTTGACGGGATCGGTCGTCCACGAGCAGTACTTC.

The gene calls are TRBV20-1 and TRBJ2-2, with D tentatively TRBD2 (6 bases). With 6 bases removed from V and 1 base from J, the gap between germline ends came to 15 bases. This CDR3 contains 15 residues. Germline assignment: CDR1 DFQATT and CDR2 SNEGSKA (reference sequence). For the CDR3, the DNA is TGCAGTGCCGCCCGGGCGGAGGGGAACACCGGGGAGCTGTTTTTT. Protein: CSAARAEGNTGELFF.